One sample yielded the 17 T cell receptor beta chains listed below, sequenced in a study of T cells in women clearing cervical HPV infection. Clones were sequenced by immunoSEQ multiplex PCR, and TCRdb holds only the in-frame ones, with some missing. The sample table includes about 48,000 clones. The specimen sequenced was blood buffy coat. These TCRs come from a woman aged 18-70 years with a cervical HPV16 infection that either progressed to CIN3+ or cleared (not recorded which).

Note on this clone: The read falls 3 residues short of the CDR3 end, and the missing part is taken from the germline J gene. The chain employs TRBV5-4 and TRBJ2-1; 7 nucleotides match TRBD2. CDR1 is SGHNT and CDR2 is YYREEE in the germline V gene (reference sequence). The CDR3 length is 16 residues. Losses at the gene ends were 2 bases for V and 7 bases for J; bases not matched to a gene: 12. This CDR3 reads CASSLDTAGRLNEQFF. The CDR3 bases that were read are TGTGCCAGCAGCTTAGATACAGCGGGAAGGCTGAATGAG.

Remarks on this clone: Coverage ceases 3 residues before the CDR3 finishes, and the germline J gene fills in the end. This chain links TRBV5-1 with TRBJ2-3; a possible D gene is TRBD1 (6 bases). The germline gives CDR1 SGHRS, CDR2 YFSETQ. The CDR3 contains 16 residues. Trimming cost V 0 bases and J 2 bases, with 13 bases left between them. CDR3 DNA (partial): TGCGCCAGCAGCTTGGGGGGACAAGGGCTCACAGATACG. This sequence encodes CASSLGGQGLTDT. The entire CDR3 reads CASSLGGQGLTDTQYF.

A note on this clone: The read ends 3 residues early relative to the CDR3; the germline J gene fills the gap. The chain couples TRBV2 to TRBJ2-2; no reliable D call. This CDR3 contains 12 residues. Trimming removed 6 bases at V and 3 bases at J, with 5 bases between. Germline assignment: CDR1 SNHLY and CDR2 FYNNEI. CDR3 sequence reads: CASSRDTGELFF. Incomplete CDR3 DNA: TGTGCCAGCAGCCGCGACACCGGGGAG.

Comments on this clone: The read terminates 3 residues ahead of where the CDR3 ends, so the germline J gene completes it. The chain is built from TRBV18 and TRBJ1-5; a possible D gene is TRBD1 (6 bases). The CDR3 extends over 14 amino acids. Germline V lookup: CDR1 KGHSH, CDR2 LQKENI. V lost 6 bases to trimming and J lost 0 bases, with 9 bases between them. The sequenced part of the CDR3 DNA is TGTGCCAGCTCTCGACAGGATAGCAATCAGCCC. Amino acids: CASSRQDSNQP. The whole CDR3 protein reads CASSRQDSNQPQHF. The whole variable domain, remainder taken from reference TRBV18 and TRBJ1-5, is NAGVMQNPRHLVRRRGQEARLRCSPMKGHSHVYWYRQLPEEGLKFMVYLQKENIIDESGMPKERFSAEFPKEGPSILRIQQVVRGDSAAYFCASSRQDSNQPQHFGDGTRLSIL.

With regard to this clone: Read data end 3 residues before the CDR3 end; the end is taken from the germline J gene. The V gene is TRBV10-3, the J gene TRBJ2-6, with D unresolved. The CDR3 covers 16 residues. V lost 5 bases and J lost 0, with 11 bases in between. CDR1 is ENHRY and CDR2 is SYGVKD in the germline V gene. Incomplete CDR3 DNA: TGTGCCATCAGTCCTCTAGACGGCTCTGGGGCCAACGTC. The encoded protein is CAISPLDGSGANV. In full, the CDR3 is CAISPLDGSGANVLTF.

CDR3 loop: CASSLREAGGPLRDTQYF. CDR3 bases read: TGCGCCAGCAGTTTAAGAGAAGCGGGGGGGCCCCTGAGGGATACG. The chain carries TRBV5-1 and TRBJ2-3; 10 positions agree with TRBD2. The sequenced fragment ends 3 residues before the CDR3 boundary, so the rest is inferred from the germline J gene. This CDR3 has 18 amino acids. V shed 5 bases, J shed 6 bases, and the junction held 18 bases outside the gene matches. Germline V gives CDR1 SGHRS, CDR2 YFSETQ.

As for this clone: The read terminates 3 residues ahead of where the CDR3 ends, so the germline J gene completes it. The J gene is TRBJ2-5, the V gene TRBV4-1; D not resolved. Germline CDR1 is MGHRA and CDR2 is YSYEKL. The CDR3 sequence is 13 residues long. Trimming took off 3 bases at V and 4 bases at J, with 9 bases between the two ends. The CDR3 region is CASSHRFLETQYF. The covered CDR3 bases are TGCGCCAGCAGCCACAGGTTTTTAGAGACC.

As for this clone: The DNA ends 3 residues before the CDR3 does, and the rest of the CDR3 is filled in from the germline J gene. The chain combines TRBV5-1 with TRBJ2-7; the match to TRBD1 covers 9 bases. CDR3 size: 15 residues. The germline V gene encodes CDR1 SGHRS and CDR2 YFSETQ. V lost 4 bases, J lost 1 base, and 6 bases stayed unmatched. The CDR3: CASSRTGGQSYEQYF. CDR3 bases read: TGCGCCAGCAGCCGAACAGGGGGCCAATCCTACGAG.

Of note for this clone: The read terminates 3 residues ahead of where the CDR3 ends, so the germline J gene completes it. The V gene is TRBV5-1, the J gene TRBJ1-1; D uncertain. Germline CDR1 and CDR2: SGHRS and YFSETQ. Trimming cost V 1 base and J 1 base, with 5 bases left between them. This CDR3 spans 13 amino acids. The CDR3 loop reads CASSLLGNTEAFF. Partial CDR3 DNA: TGCGCCAGCAGCTTGCTAGGGAACACTGAA.

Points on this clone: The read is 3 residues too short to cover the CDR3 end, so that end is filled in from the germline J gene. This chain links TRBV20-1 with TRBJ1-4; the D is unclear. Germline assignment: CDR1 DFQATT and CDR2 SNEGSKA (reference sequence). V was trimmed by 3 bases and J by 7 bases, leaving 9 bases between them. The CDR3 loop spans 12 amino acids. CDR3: CSASKAGEKLFF. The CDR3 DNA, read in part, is TGCAGTGCTAGCAAGGCGGGTGAAAAA.

This chain's CDR3 is CASSPRDRKYEQYF. The sequenced CDR3 bases are TGTGCCAGTAGTCCGAGGGACAGAAAATACGAG. The V call is TRBV19, the J call TRBJ2-7, with 7 bases matching TRBD1. The read gets to within 3 residues of the CDR3 end, and the germline J gene fills in the rest. J was trimmed by 4 bases and V by 5 bases; bases with no gene match: 8. The CDR3 is 14 amino acids. Germline CDR1 reads LNHDA; CDR2 reads SQIVND (reference sequence).

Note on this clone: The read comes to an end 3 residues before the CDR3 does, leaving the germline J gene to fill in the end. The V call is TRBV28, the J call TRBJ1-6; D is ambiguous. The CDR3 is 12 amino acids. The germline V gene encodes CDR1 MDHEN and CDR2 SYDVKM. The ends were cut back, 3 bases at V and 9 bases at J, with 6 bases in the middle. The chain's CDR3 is CASSFRFSPLHF. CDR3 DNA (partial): TGTGCCAGCAGTTTCAGGTTTTCACCC.

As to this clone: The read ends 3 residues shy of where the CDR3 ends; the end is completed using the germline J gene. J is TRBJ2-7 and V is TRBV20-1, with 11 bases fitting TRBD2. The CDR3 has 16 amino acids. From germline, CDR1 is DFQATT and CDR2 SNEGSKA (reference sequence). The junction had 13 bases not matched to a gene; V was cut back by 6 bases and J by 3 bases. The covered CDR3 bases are TGCAGTGCAGGGGGGGGGCTAGCGGGGGGATACTACGAG. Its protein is CSAGGGLAGGYYE. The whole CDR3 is CSAGGGLAGGYYEQYF.

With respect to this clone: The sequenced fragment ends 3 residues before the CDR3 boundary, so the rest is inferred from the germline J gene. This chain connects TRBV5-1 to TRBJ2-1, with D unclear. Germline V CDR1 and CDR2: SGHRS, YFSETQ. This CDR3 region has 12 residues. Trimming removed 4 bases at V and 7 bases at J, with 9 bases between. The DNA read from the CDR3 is TGCGCCAGCAGCGAAGTCCGGAATGAG. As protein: CASSEVRNE. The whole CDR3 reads CASSEVRNEQFF.

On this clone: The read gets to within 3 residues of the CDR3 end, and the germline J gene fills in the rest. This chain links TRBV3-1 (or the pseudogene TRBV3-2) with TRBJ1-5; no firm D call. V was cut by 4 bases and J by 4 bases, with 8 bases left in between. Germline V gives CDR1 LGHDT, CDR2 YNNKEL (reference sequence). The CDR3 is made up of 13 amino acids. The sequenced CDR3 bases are TGTGCCAGCAGCCTCCAGGTTAATCAGCCC. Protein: CASSLQVNQP. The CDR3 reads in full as CASSLQVNQPQHF.

The sequenced part of the CDR3 DNA is TGCAGTGCTAGAGATGGTCAGGGGGCGGATCAGCCC. Encoded protein: CSARDGQGADQP. The full CDR3 protein reads CSARDGQGADQPQHF. This sequence joins TRBV20-1 and TRBJ1-5; 8 bases line up with TRBD1. With the read ending 3 residues before the CDR3 end, the germline J gene is used to fill in that end. The CDR3 contains 15 residues. Germline values: CDR1 DFQATT, CDR2 SNEGSKA (reference sequence). J lost 5 bases, V lost 0 bases, and 6 bases had no gene match.

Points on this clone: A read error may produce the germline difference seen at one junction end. The part of the CDR3 DNA that was read is TGCGCCAGCAGCCTCGACAGGGGCTCCTACGAG. The encoded protein is CASSLDRGSYE. The complete CDR3 protein is CASSLDRGSYEQYF. This rearrangement joins TRBV4-2 to TRBJ2-7; 8 nucleotides align to TRBD1. The missing CDR3 end, 3 residues past where the read stops, is filled in from the germline J gene. This CDR3 is 14 amino acids long. Germline V gene sequence: CDR1 LGHNA, CDR2 YNFKEQ.